One sample yielded the 22 T cell receptor beta chains listed below, sequenced in a study of blood T cell repertoires in COVID-19. Method: immunoSEQ multiplex PCR; TCRdb's copy keeps in-frame clones and lacks some. The sample yields some 200,000 clones, roughly 82% seen once. Specimen: peripheral blood. These receptors were taken from a man in his forties or fifties with active or convalescent COVID-19.

This clone was seen once. The chain couples TRBV2 to TRBJ1-4; D unresolved. Germline CDR1 SNHLY, CDR2 FYNNEI. V gave up 7 bases and J gave up 3 bases, with 6 bases separating them. The CDR3 has 12 amino acids. The DNA of the CDR3 is TGTGCCAGCACGAGAGCTAATGAAAAACTGTTTTTT. Its translation: CASTRANEKLFF.

The chain combines TRBV18 with TRBJ2-2, with 9 bases matching TRBD1. Germline V gives CDR1 KGHSH, CDR2 LQKENI. There are 16 residues in the CDR3. The V segment lost 3 bases and the J segment 3 bases; nucleotides outside the gene matches: 5. In DNA, the CDR3 is TGTGCCAGCTCACCCTCACAGGGGGCCGACACCGGGGAGCTGTTTTTT. This gives the protein CASSPSQGADTGELFF.

The V gene is TRBV21-1, the J gene TRBJ1-1; the table assigns TRBD1, which was not confirmed against the DNA. TRBV21-1 is given as a pseudogene. This CDR3 comprises 15 residues. The CDR3 loop is CASSFQDRSYTEAFF. The CDR3 DNA sequence: TGTGCCAGCAGCTTCCAGGACAGGTCCTACACTGAAGCTTTCTTT.

J is TRBJ1-2 and V is TRBV6-5; D may be TRBD1 (5 bases). This CDR3 is built from 14 residues. The germline gives CDR1 MNHEY, CDR2 SVGAGI. Between the trimmed V and J ends, which lost 5 bases and 2 bases, there was a span of 12 bases. CDR3 loop: CASSQGLGNYGYTF. The CDR3 DNA is TGTGCCAGCAGTCAGGGACTGGGGAACTATGGCTACACCTTC.

The chain links TRBV28 to TRBJ2-1; 7 bases map to TRBD2. Trimming removed 3 bases from V and 3 bases from J; junction bases left unmatched: 11. CDR3 length equals 17 residues. Germline V gives CDR1 MDHEN, CDR2 SYDVKM. The CDR3 protein is CASSFGWSGDLYNEQFF. DNA of the CDR3: TGTGCCAGCAGTTTCGGGTGGAGCGGGGACCTCTACAATGAGCAGTTCTTC.

This chain connects TRBV4-3 to TRBJ2-1; D ambiguous. The CDR3 is made up of 15 amino acids. Germline CDR1 reads LGHNA; CDR2 reads YSLEER. Trimming cost V 5 bases and J 4 bases, with 15 bases left between them. The CDR3 region is CASSFQISPYNEQFF. CDR3 coding DNA: TGCGCCAGCAGCTTTCAGATCTCCCCGTACAATGAGCAGTTCTTC.

The CDR3 coding sequence is TGTGCCAGTAGTCCCCCCGGGACTAGCGGGGGGCGAGAGCAGTTCTTC. It translates to CASSPPGTSGGREQFF. The chain has TRBV19 and TRBJ2-1; 15 bases are a match to TRBD2. The CDR3 is 16 residues long. J was trimmed by 10 bases and V by 5 bases; bases with no gene match: 9. The germline V gene encodes CDR1 LNHDA and CDR2 SQIVND (reference sequence).

This sequence joins TRBV7-9 and TRBJ2-7, with 9 positions matching TRBD2. V lost 7 bases to trimming and J lost 2 bases; unmatched junction nucleotides: 21. This CDR3 contains 19 residues. In germline, CDR1 is SEHNR, CDR2 FQNEAQ (reference sequence). CDR3 sequence: CASNPVEGLAGASTYEQYF. The CDR3 DNA sequence: TGTGCCAGCAACCCCGTTGAGGGGTTAGCGGGAGCCTCGACCTACGAGCAGTACTTC. Full variable domain (outside the CDR3, taken from reference TRBV7-9 and TRBJ2-7): DTGVSQNPRHKITKRGQNVTFRCDPISEHNRLYWYRQTLGQGPEFLTYFQNEAQLEKSRLLSDRFSAERPKGSFSTLEIQRTEQGDSAMYLCASNPVEGLAGASTYEQYFGPGTRLTVT.

The table lists this clone with a few counts. The chain recombines TRBV15 with TRBJ1-1; no clear D gene. This CDR3 spans 13 amino acids. Per the germline V gene, CDR1 is LNHNV and CDR2 is YYDKDF (reference sequence). V was cut by 1 base and J by 3 bases, with 6 bases left in between. CDR3 nucleotide sequence: TGTGCCACCAGCAGAGCCGGGGACACTGAAGCTTTCTTT. The encoded protein is CATSRAGDTEAFF.

J is TRBJ2-5 and V is TRBV7-2, with a possible D match to TRBD2 (5 bases). V lost 0 bases, J lost 1 base, and 6 bases lay in between. CDR3 size: 14 residues. CDR1 SGHTA and CDR2 FQGNSA come from the germline V gene. The CDR3 coding sequence is TGTGCCAGCAGCTTAGCGCGGGTCCAAGAGACCCAGTACTTC. Its translation: CASSLARVQETQYF.

The chain combines TRBV7-3 with TRBJ2-6; a possible D gene is TRBD2 (6 bases). Germline lookup yields CDR1 SGHTA and CDR2 FQGTGA. Deletions cut 5 bases from V and 4 bases from J, with 6 bases between. The CDR3 has 13 amino acids. DNA for the CDR3: TGTGCCAGCAGCCTAGCGGGGGCCAACGTCCTGACTTTC. Translation gives CASSLAGANVLTF. Full variable domain (remainder filled in from reference TRBV7-3 and TRBJ2-6): GAGVSQTPSNKVTEKGKYVELRCDPISGHTALYWYRQSLGQGPEFLIYFQGTGAADDSGLPNDRFFAVRPEGSVSTLKIQRTERGDSAVYLCASSLAGANVLTFGAGSRLTVL.

The gene calls are TRBV10-3 and TRBJ1-4; TRBD1 matches at 10 bases. V trimming: 2 bases; J trimming: 7 bases; junction bases outside the gene matches: 1. Germline V gives CDR1 ENHRY, CDR2 SYGVKD. The CDR3 sequence is 14 residues long. This chain's CDR3 is CAISEGQGGEKLFF. CDR3 bases: TGTGCCATCAGTGAGGGACAGGGGGGTGAAAAACTGTTTTTT.

The V and J genes are TRBV24-1 and TRBJ2-2, with 7 bases that match TRBD1. Germline V gene lookup returns CDR1 KGHDR and CDR2 SFDVKD. V shed 7 bases and J 4 bases; nucleotides not matched to a gene: 8. This CDR3 region has 15 residues. The CDR3 DNA sequence: TGTGCCACCAGCAGACAGGGTTCGAGCACCGGGGAGCTGTTTTTT. Residues: CATSRQGSSTGELFF.

This chain links TRBV7-8 with TRBJ1-5; perhaps TRBD1 as D (6 bases). Trimming stripped 3 bases from V and 5 bases from J, with 11 bases between. Germline assignment: CDR1 SGHVS and CDR2 FQNEAQ. The CDR3 loop spans 14 amino acids. The CDR3 sequence: CASSFTGKDQPQHF. The CDR3 DNA is TGTGCCAGCAGCTTTACAGGGAAGGATCAGCCCCAGCATTTT.

V is TRBV7-2 and J is TRBJ2-7, with 9 bases fitting TRBD1. V trimming: 4 bases; J trimming: 6 bases; junction bases outside the gene matches: 10. In germline, CDR1 is SGHTA, CDR2 FQGNSA. CDR3 length: 15 amino acids. CDR3 DNA sequence: TGTGCCAGCAGCTCACGCGGGACAGGGACCGGCGAGCAGTACTTC. Protein: CASSSRGTGTGEQYF.

The V call is TRBV5-4, the J call TRBJ2-7; 8 nucleotides line up with TRBD1. Germline trimming cut 0 bases from V and 5 bases from J; bases unmatched to any gene: 1. The CDR3 covers 13 residues. The germline V gene encodes CDR1 SGHNT and CDR2 YYREEE (reference sequence). CDR3 in amino acids: CASSLGQGNEQYF. Written as DNA, the CDR3 is TGTGCCAGCAGCTTGGGACAGGGGAACGAGCAGTACTTC.

This sequence joins TRBV7-2 and TRBJ1-1, with 7 positions matching TRBD1. Germline CDR1 SGHTA, CDR2 FQGNSA. CDR3 length equals 14 residues. V was pared by 5 bases and J by 4 bases, with 7 bases of the junction left unmatched. The CDR3 loop is CASSPTGTGTEAFF. The CDR3 bases are TGTGCCAGCAGCCCGACAGGGACGGGCACTGAAGCTTTCTTT.

This clone was observed at least ten times. The J gene is TRBJ2-7, the V gene TRBV2; TRBD1 matches at 9 bases. V was clipped by 2 bases and J by 0 bases; unmatched bases: 8. From germline, CDR1 is SNHLY and CDR2 FYNNEI. There are 17 residues in the CDR3. CDR3 sequence reads: CASSEPVDRGNSYEQYF. CDR3 DNA sequence: TGTGCCAGCAGTGAACCCGTCGACAGGGGGAACTCCTACGAGCAGTACTTC.

This chain uses TRBV7-8 with TRBJ2-3, with 9 bases identical to TRBD2. The CDR3 covers 17 residues. Trimming removed 1 base from V and 4 bases from J; junction bases left unmatched: 9. The germline V gene has CDR1 SGHVS and CDR2 FQNEAQ. CDR3 bases: TGTGCCAGCAGCTTAGATAGGGGTAGCGGGAGCCCAGATACGCAGTATTTT. Its translation: CASSLDRGSGSPDTQYF.

This chain joins TRBV5-1 and TRBJ1-1; no firm D call. The CDR3 spans 14 residues. Trimming left V 2 bases short and J 4 bases short, with 12 bases between. CDR1 is SGHRS, CDR2 YFSETQ, per germline. The DNA for the CDR3 is TGCGCCAGCAGCTTTGGCCATGGGAGCACTGAAGCTTTCTTT. Amino acid sequence: CASSFGHGSTEAFF.

The rearrangement uses TRBV6-6 and TRBJ1-2; 8 bases match TRBD1. The CDR3 totals 13 residues. Losses at the gene ends were 5 bases for V and 4 bases for J; bases not matched to a gene: 3. CDR1 and CDR2 (germline): MNHNY, SVGAGI (reference sequence). The CDR3 region is CASSADRAYGYTF. DNA for the CDR3: TGTGCCAGCAGTGCGGACAGGGCCTATGGCTACACCTTC.

J is TRBJ1-2 and V is TRBV4-2; D might be TRBD1 (5 bases). Germline V gene lookup returns CDR1 LGHNA and CDR2 YNFKEQ. The V gene lost 1 base and the J gene lost 4 bases, with 19 bases spanning the gap. The CDR3 is 17 residues long. The CDR3 coding sequence is TGTGCCAGCAGCCAAGCCCCCGGGACTACCGACGGCTATGGCTACACCTTC. Encoded protein: CASSQAPGTTDGYGYTF.